The 20 T cell receptor beta chains listed next were all sequenced from one sample in a study of T cell repertoires in cytomegalovirus infection. TCRdb itself ran the reads through MiXCR, one entry per CDR3 protein. The sample consists of fewer than 1,000,000 distinct CDR3 sequences, roughly 30% of them appearing once. For these TCRs, the target antigens are not known. The sequenced sample was cultured CD8+ T cells from PBMCs, obtained from culture after CMV antigen stimulation. All receptors derive from a human donor in good health (CMV status not recorded). Some clones in this sample may be carry-over from other donors' samples.

This clonotype has more than one count but fewer than ten. The gene calls are TRBV24-1 and TRBJ2-5; 7 bases match TRBD1. This CDR3 has 17 residues. The germline V gene has CDR1 KGHDR and CDR2 SFDVKD. Trimming cost V 3 bases and J 2 bases; bases outside gene matches: 11. DNA for the CDR3: TGTGCCACCAGTGATATAGGGACAGACAGAAATCAAGAGACCCAGTACTTC. As protein: CATSDIGTDRNQETQYF.

A few counts support this clonotype. The chain has TRBV6-8 and TRBJ1-5, with D perhaps TRBD1 (5 bases). V gave up 0 bases and J gave up 5 bases, with 11 bases separating them. This CDR3 contains 15 residues. Germline values: CDR1 MNHGY, CDR2 SAAAGT. The CDR3 protein is CASSYSSRVDQPQHF. CDR3 bases: TGTGCCAGCAGTTACTCTAGCAGGGTGGATCAGCCCCAGCATTTT.

This chain links TRBV7-9 with TRBJ2-1; 7 nucleotides align to TRBD1. V shed 5 bases and J 9 bases; nucleotides not matched to a gene: 4. CDR1 and CDR2 from the germline V gene are SEHNR and FQNEAQ (reference sequence). This CDR3 comprises 12 residues. The CDR3: CASSHSGGEQFF. The CDR3, as DNA: TGTGCCAGCAGCCACTCAGGGGGTGAGCAGTTCTTC. Full variable domain (remainder filled in from reference TRBV7-9 and TRBJ2-1): DTGVSQNPRHKITKRGQNVTFRCDPISEHNRLYWYRQTLGQGPEFLTYFQNEAQLEKSRLLSDRFSAERPKGSFSTLEIQRTEQGDSAMYLCASSHSGGEQFFGPGTRLTVL.

This clonotype showed up just a few times. J is TRBJ2-2 and V is TRBV24-1; tentatively, D is TRBD2 (6 bases). Trimming stripped 7 bases from V and 0 bases from J, with 11 bases between. Germline assignment: CDR1 KGHDR and CDR2 SFDVKD. The CDR3 runs 15 residues. CDR3 coding DNA: TGTGCCACCAGGTCGGGAGACGCGAACACCGGGGAGCTGTTTTTT. This gives the protein CATRSGDANTGELFF.

Only a few counts were recorded for this clonotype. The gene calls are TRBV14 and TRBJ2-2, with D unclear. This CDR3 region has 12 residues. The V gene's germline CDR1 is SGHDN and CDR2 FVKESK. V was trimmed by 8 bases and J by 3 bases, leaving 7 bases between them. This chain's CDR3 is CASREYTGELFF. CDR3 nucleotide sequence: TGTGCCAGCCGCGAGTACACCGGGGAGCTGTTTTTT.

This clonotype was seen a few times. This chain links TRBV6-5 with TRBJ2-1, with 9 bases identical to TRBD1. CDR1 is MNHEY, CDR2 SVGAGI, per germline. J was trimmed by 8 bases and V by 4 bases; bases with no gene match: 9. The CDR3 has 15 amino acids. The CDR3 sequence: CASSFGTGLWDEQFF. CDR3 DNA sequence: TGTGCCAGCAGTTTCGGGACAGGGTTGTGGGATGAGCAGTTCTTC.

The rearrangement uses TRBV3-1 and TRBJ1-2; the D gene is possibly TRBD1 (5 bases). Per the germline V gene, CDR1 is LGHDT and CDR2 is YNNKEL (reference sequence). The CDR3 is made up of 14 amino acids. V was pared by 5 bases and J by 3 bases, with 13 bases between. CDR3 nucleotide sequence: TGTGCCAGCAGCGCTCAGGGCTCTGACTATGGCTACACCTTC. It encodes CASSAQGSDYGYTF. The complete variable domain, with remaining parts taken from reference TRBV3-1 and TRBJ1-2, reads DTAVSQTPKYLVTQMGNDKSIKCEQNLGHDTMYWYKQDSKKFLKIMFSYNNKELIINETVPNRFSPKSPDKAHLNLHINSLELGDSAVYFCASSAQGSDYGYTFGSGTRLTVV.

There are a few counts of this clonotype. The rearrangement links TRBV25-1 to TRBJ2-1; 9 bases map to TRBD2. V was pared by 4 bases and J by 8 bases, with 9 bases of the junction left unmatched. There are 15 residues in the CDR3. Germline values: CDR1 MGHDK, CDR2 SYGVNS. DNA of the CDR3: TGTGCCAGCAGTGCCTCTAGCGGGGATTCTGATGAGCAGTTCTTC. This gives the protein CASSASSGDSDEQFF.

Comment on this clonotype: The CDR3 does not close with the conserved phenylalanine or tryptophan, likely indicating a read error. This chain connects TRBV4-1 to TRBJ2-2; tentative D call: TRBD1 (5 bases). From germline, CDR1 is MGHRA and CDR2 YSYEKL. V was clipped by 8 bases and J by 4 bases, with 14 bases between them. The CDR3 loop spans 14 amino acids. The CDR3 reads CASLDQGGTGELFI. The CDR3 nucleotides are TGCGCCAGCCTCGACCAGGGCGGCACCGGGGAGCTGTTTATT.

V and J are TRBV19 and TRBJ1-5; the D is unclear. Germline-derived CDR1 and CDR2 are LNHDA and SQIVND (reference sequence). V was trimmed by 4 bases and J by 2 bases, leaving 6 bases between them. The CDR3 spans 13 residues. The CDR3 region is CASSNWGNQPQHF. The CDR3 DNA follows: TGTGCCAGTAGTAACTGGGGCAATCAGCCCCAGCATTTT.

This clonotype has a handful of counts. V usage is TRBV7-8 and J usage is TRBJ1-2; maybe TRBD1 (6 bases). The V end was cut by 0 bases, the J end by 3 bases, with 11 bases between. CDR3 length: 15 amino acids. Germline values: CDR1 SGHVS, CDR2 FQNEAQ. Here the CDR3 reads CASSLAVGGYYGYTF. DNA of the CDR3: TGTGCCAGCAGCTTAGCGGTAGGGGGTTACTATGGCTACACCTTC.

This clonotype was counted only a few times. This rearrangement joins TRBV10-3 to TRBJ2-1; tentatively, D is TRBD1 or TRBD2 (5 bases each). The V gene's germline CDR1 is ENHRY and CDR2 SYGVKD. Trimming shortened V by 6 bases and J by 5 bases, and 14 bases separated the two germline ends. This CDR3 contains 14 residues. The CDR3 nucleotides are TGTGCCATCAGCGCAACGGGGCGGAACAATGAGCAGTTCTTC. As protein: CAISATGRNNEQFF.

This clonotype was detected a few times. V usage is TRBV19 and J usage is TRBJ1-6, with D possibly being TRBD1 (5 bases). V dropped 4 bases and J dropped 10 bases, with 11 bases sitting between them. Germline V lookup: CDR1 LNHDA, CDR2 SQIVND (reference sequence). This CDR3 is 13 amino acids long. CDR3 sequence reads: CASSTGTLSPLHF. CDR3 sequence (DNA): TGTGCCAGTAGTACGGGGACGCTATCACCCCTCCACTTT.

This chain connects TRBV5-6 to TRBJ2-1; maybe TRBD1 (5 bases). There are 15 residues in the CDR3. The V end was cut by 3 bases, the J end by 6 bases, with 16 bases between. Per germline, CDR1 SGHDT and CDR2 YYEEEE. CDR3 nucleotide sequence: TGTGCCAGCAGCTATCAATCCACAGGTCGCAATGAGCAGTTCTTC. Its protein is CASSYQSTGRNEQFF.

The gene calls are TRBV19 and TRBJ1-1; D ambiguous. Trimming took 8 bases from V and 1 from J, leaving 8 bases between them. The CDR3 contains 12 residues. Germline values: CDR1 LNHDA, CDR2 SQIVND (reference sequence). The DNA for the CDR3 is TGTGCCAGTGCCATGGGGAACACTGAAGCTTTCTTT. It specifies CASAMGNTEAFF.

A few counts support this clonotype. The chain links TRBV19 to TRBJ2-1, with 8 positions matching TRBD1. V was pared by 1 base and J by 4 bases, with 3 bases of the junction left unmatched. Germline CDR1 LNHDA, CDR2 SQIVND (reference sequence). The CDR3 spans 15 residues. The CDR3 coding sequence is TGTGCCAGTAGTATAGGCCAGGGGGCATACAATGAGCAGTTCTTC. Its protein is CASSIGQGAYNEQFF.

This clonotype has a handful of counts. This chain links TRBV4-3 with TRBJ2-4; no clear D. The V end was cut by 0 bases, the J end by 0 bases, with 6 bases between. The CDR3 covers 15 residues. Germline loops: CDR1 LGHNA, CDR2 YSLEER. Written as DNA, the CDR3 is TGCGCCAGCAGCCAAGACTGGTTAGCCAAAAACATTCAGTACTTC. This codes for CASSQDWLAKNIQYF.

This sequence joins TRBV24-1 and TRBJ2-5; a possible D gene is TRBD2 (6 bases). Germline V CDR1 and CDR2: KGHDR, SFDVKD. This CDR3 is built from 15 residues. V lost 3 bases, J lost 5 bases, and 15 bases lay in between. CDR3 region: CATSDRGLPRETQYF. The DNA for the CDR3 is TGTGCCACCAGTGATAGAGGACTACCCAGGGAGACCCAGTACTTC.

The chain couples TRBV27 to TRBJ2-3, with D maybe TRBD2 (5 bases). Trimming removed 6 bases from V and 0 bases from J, with 19 bases in between. The V gene's germline CDR1 is MNHEY and CDR2 SMNVEV (reference sequence). This CDR3 contains 17 residues. DNA for the CDR3: TGTGCCAGCAGCCATTCTGACGGGATTGCTAGCACAGATACGCAGTATTTT. It yields the protein CASSHSDGIASTDTQYF.

A single count supports this clonotype. The V call is TRBV5-1, the J call TRBJ2-1; the match to TRBD1 covers 7 bases. The V gene end was trimmed by 2 bases and the J gene end by 2 bases; junction bases not matched to a gene: 4. CDR3 length: 15 amino acids. CDR1 and CDR2 (germline): SGHRS, YFSETQ. CDR3 nucleotide sequence: TGCGCCAGCAGCTTTGACAGGGTTACCTACAATGAGCAGTTCTTC. This codes for CASSFDRVTYNEQFF.